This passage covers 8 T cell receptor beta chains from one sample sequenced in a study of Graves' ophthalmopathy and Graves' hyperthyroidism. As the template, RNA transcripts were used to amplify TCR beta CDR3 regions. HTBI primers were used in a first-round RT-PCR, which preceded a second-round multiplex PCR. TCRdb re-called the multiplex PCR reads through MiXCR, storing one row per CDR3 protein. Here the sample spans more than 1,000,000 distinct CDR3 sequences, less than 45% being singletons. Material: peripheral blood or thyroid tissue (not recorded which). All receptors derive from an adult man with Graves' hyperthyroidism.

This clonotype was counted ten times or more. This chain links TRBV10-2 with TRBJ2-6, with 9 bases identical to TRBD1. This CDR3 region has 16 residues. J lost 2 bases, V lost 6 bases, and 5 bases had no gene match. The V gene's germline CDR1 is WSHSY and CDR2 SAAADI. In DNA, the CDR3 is TGCGCCAGCAGGGGACAGGGTTTCCCTGGGGCCAACGTCCTGACTTTC. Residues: CASRGQGFPGANVLTF.

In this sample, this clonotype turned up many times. CDR3: CSVEDHGGSGELFF. The CDR3 nucleotides are TGCAGCGTTGAAGACCATGGGGGGTCCGGGGAGCTGTTTTTT. J is TRBJ2-2 and V is TRBV29-1, with D maybe TRBD2 (6 bases). The CDR3 is 14 residues long. V shed 0 bases and J shed 6 bases, with 11 bases lying between them. The germline gives CDR1 SQVTM, CDR2 ANQGSEA.

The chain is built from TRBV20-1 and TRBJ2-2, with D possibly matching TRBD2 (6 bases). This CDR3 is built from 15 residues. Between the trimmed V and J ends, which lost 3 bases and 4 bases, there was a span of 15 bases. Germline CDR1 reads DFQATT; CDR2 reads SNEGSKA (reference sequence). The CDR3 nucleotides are TGCAGTGCTAGTGTATATTTGGGGGGCACCGGGGAGCTGTTTTTT. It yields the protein CSASVYLGGTGELFF.

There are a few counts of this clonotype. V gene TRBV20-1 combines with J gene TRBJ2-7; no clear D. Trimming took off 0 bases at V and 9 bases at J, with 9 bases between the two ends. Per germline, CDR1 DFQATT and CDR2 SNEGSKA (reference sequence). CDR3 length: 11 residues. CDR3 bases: TGCAGTGCTAGAGATTGGGTCGGGCAGTACTTC. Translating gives CSARDWVGQYF.

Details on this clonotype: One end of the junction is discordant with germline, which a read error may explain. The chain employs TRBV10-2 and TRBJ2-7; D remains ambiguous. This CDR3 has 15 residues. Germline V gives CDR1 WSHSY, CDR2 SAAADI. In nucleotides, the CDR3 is TGTGCCAGCAGTGATTGGGATAAGGCCAACTACGAGCAGTACTTC. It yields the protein CASSDWDKANYEQYF.

CDR3 sequence: CAISELTGMETNEKLFF. The DNA of the CDR3 is TGTGCCATCAGTGAACTCACAGGGATGGAGACTAATGAAAAACTGTTTTTT. This chain links TRBV10-3 with TRBJ1-4, with D perhaps matching TRBD1 (6 bases). Trimming removed 3 bases at V and 2 bases at J, with 16 bases between. Germline V CDR1 and CDR2: ENHRY, SYGVKD. The CDR3 is 17 residues long.

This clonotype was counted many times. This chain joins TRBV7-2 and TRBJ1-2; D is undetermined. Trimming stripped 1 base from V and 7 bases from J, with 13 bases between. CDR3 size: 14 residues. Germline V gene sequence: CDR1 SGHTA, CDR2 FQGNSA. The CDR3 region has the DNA TGTGCCAGCAGCTTAGTAGGAGGATCGAGTGGCTACACCTTC. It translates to CASSLVGGSSGYTF.

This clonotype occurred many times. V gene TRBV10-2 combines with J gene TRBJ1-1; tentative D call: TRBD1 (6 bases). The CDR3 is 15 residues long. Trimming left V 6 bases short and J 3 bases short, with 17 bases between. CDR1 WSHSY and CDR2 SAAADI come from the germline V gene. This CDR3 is CASRPQDRAHTEAFF. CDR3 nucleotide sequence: TGCGCCAGCAGACCCCAGGACAGAGCCCACACTGAAGCTTTCTTT.